The T cell receptor beta chain under discussion was sequenced for a study of cytomegalovirus exposure and HLA in healthy donors. Study details: In a later analysis, it was reported that the approximately 110 validation repertoires had been produced on the same platform as the roughly 650 repertoires belonging to the first cohort.

This clone has only one observation. As yet, its antigen is unknown. Data came from immunoSEQ multiplex PCR; TCRdb stores just in-frame clones and leaves some out. The sample has a few hundred thousand clones, almost 90% seen once. This CDR3 spans 19 amino acids. Germline V gene data show CDR1 as SGHRS and CDR2 as YFSETQ. The trim removed 1 base at V and 0 bases at J, leaving 12 bases unmatched. Study findings and constraints: The authors enumerated around 150 TCR beta chains as linked to cytomegalovirus. A classifier reportedly called cytomegalovirus status with high sensitivity and specificity.

This chain joins TRBV5-1 and TRBJ2-3, with 9 bases that match TRBD2. This sequence was found in a woman between 18 and 30 years old in good health and CMV-seronegative. The sequencing sample was made of PBMCs. The CDR3 nucleotides are TGCGCCAGCAGCTTGCCCGGCGGGGGGGCGTCTACTAGCACAGATACGCAGTATTTT. It codes for CASSLPGGGASTSTDTQYF.